Listed below are T cell receptor beta chains from one sample, sequenced in a study of tumor-infiltrating lymphocytes in primary liver carcinoma. TCRdb re-analysed the multiplex PCR reads in MiXCR, keeping a single row per CDR3 protein. Among fewer than 250,000 distinct CDR3 sequences, less than 75% were seen once, and the ten largest hold 7% to 8.5%. The sample taken for sequencing was peripheral blood. The origin of the receptors is a woman aged 55-75 years with primary liver carcinoma and hepatitis B virus infection. CDR3s include the opening cysteine and the closing phenylalanine or tryptophan. Fields, in order: clone size, D gene, V gene, J gene, CDR3 DNA, CDR3 protein. D genes are given only for firm matches. Clone size is not always given. Where it is, it says once, few, many or a class for expanded clones.

-,TRBD2,TRBV11-2,TRBJ2-7,TGCGCCAGCAGCTACCTAGACAGCGGGACCTACAAGCAGTACTTC,CASSYLDSGTYKQYF
-,-,TRBV6-5,TRBJ2-2,TGTGCCAACAGACCGCCCAGGGGTCAGTCCACCGGGGAGCTGTTTTTT,CANRPPRGQSTGELFF
-,TRBD2,TRBV30,TRBJ2-3,TGTGCCCGGAGATTAGCGGGAGTTAGAGATACGCAGTATTTT,CARRLAGVRDTQYF
-,TRBD1,TRBV5-4,TRBJ2-2,TGTGCCAGCAGCCCTCGGGGACAGGGTACGAACACCGGGGAGCTGTTTTTT,CASSPRGQGTNTGELFF
-,-,TRBV7-2,TRBJ1-5,TGTGCCAGCAGCACAGGAACTAGCAATCAGCCCCAGCATTTT,CASSTGTSNQPQHF
-,-,TRBV7-9,TRBJ1-1,TGTGCCAGCAGCCACACCCTTGGGGCCACTGAAGCTTTCTTT,CASSHTLGATEAFF
-,TRBD2,TRBV11-2,TRBJ2-2,TGTGCCAGCAGCCCCGCGGGGAGGGCGGGCACCGGGGAACTGTTTTTT,CASSPAGRAGTGELFF
-,-,TRBV29-1,TRBJ2-7,TGTAGCGGACCGGGGTCCTCTGGGGAGCAGTACTTC,CSGPGSSGEQYF
-,-,TRBV7-9,TRBJ2-5,TGTGCCAGCAGCCAGGGGAGGTATGAGACCCAGTACTTC,CASSQGRYETQYF
-,TRBD1,TRBV6-8,TRBJ1-2,TGTGCCAGCAGCCCCGGGACAGGGAAGAACTATTGCTACACCTTC,CASSPGTGKNYCYTF
-,-,TRBV24-1,TRBJ2-3,TGTGCCACCAGTGATTCGAGTGGATATCGGACAGATAGCACAGATACGCAGTATTTT,CATSDSSGYRTDSTDTQYF
-,-,TRBV11-2,TRBJ1-1,TGTGACAGCAGCTCCTTAACAGGCGATTGGAACACTGAAGCTTCCTTT,CDSSSLTGDWNTEASF
many,-,TRBV29-1,TRBJ2-7,TGCAGCGTTGAAATAGGGTCCCGAGCAGGGCAATTTAACGAGCAGTACTTC,CSVEIGSRAGQFNEQYF
once,TRBD2,TRBV6-2/TRBV6-3,TRBJ2-1,TGTGCCAGCAGTTACGGTGTGGCGGCCAGCGGGAGAAGTTTAGCCGATGAGCAGTTCTTC,CASSYGVAASGRSLADEQFF
-,-,TRBV5-5,TRBJ2-1,TGTGCCAGCAGCTGGGGCCGGAGCGGGCTTAGCTCCTACAGTGAGCAGTTCTTC,CASSWGRSGLSSYSEQFF
-,-,TRBV4-1,TRBJ2-7,TGCGCCAGCAGCCAAGATCCCATAGGGTGGGGGTACGAGCAGTATTTC,CASSQDPIGWGYEQYF